The present T cell receptor (beta chain) was sequenced within a study of siplizumab effects on memory and regulatory T cells. Study-wide points: No assignable naive or memory phenotype existed for roughly 80-97% of proliferating CD4+ or CD8+ clones. Under siplizumab, an average roughly 63% of mappable alloreactive CD4+ clones were Treg-derived, compared with over 25% in controls. Proliferating Tregs in siplizumab cultures were never verified as suppressive.

To note about this clone: Its antigen is not known.

Germline V gene sequence: CDR1 SGDLS, CDR2 YYNGEE. Trimming shortened V by 3 bases and J by 4 bases, and 10 bases separated the two germline ends. There are 13 residues in the CDR3. Only in-frame clones appear in the TCRdb table, and some are missing; sequencing was by immunoSEQ multiplex PCR. The sample lists just over 60,000 clones; around 80% were seen once. The clonotype originates from a human donor in good health. This chain uses TRBV9 with TRBJ2-5, with D maybe TRBD2 (5 bases). The specimen was memory CD4+ T cells sorted from blood. The CDR3 loop is CASSGFGGETQYF. The CDR3, as DNA: TGTGCCAGCAGCGGATTTGGAGGAGAGACCCAGTACTTC.